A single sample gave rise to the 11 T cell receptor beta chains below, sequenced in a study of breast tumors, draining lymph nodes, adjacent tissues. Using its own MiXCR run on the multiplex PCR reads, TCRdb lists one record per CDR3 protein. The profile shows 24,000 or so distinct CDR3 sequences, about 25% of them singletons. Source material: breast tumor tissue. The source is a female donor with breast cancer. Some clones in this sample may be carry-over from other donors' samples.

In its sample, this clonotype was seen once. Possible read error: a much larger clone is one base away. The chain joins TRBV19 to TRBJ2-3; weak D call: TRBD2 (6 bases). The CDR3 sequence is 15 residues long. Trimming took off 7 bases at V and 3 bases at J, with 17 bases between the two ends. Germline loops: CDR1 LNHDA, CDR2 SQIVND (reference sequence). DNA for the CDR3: TGTGCCAGTAACTCAAGCGGGTCCGGAACAGATACGCAGTATTTT. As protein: CASNSSGSGTDTQYF. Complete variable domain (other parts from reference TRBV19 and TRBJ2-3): DGGITQSPKYLFRKEGQNVTLSCEQNLNHDAMYWYRQDPGQGLRLIYYSQIVNDFQKGDIAEGYSVSREKKESFPLTVTSAQKNPTAFYLCASNSSGSGTDTQYFGPGTRLTVL.

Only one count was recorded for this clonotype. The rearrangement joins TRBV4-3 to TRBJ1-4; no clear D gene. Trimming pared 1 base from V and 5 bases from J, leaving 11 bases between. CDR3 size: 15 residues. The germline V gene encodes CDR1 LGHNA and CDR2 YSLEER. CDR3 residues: CASSQALGPNEKLFF. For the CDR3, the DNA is TGCGCCAGCAGCCAAGCTCTAGGTCCAAATGAAAAACTGTTTTTT.

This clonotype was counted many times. The CDR3 region is CATSRDGQKETQYF. CDR3 bases: TGTGCCACCAGCAGAGACGGGCAGAAGGAGACCCAGTACTTC. The rearrangement joins TRBV15 to TRBJ2-5; D not certain. Trimming pared 0 bases from V and 5 bases from J, leaving 10 bases between. Germline CDR1 reads LNHNV; CDR2 reads YYDKDF (reference sequence). CDR3 length: 14 amino acids.

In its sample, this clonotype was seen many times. The CDR3 region has the DNA TGTGCCAGCTCACAAGGGGCGTATGAAAAACTGTTTTTT. Translating gives CASSQGAYEKLFF. V and J are TRBV18 and TRBJ1-4; tentatively, D is TRBD1 (5 bases). Germline V gene lookup returns CDR1 KGHSH and CDR2 LQKENI. This CDR3 region has 13 residues. Trimming took 4 bases from V and 6 from J, leaving 9 bases between them.

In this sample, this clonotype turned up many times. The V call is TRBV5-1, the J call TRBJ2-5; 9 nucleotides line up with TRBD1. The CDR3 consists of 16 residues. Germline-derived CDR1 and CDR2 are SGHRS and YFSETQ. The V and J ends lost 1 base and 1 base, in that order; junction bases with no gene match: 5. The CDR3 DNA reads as TGCGCCAGCAGCTTGACAGGGACAGGGCCCCAAGAGACCCAGTACTTC. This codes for CASSLTGTGPQETQYF.

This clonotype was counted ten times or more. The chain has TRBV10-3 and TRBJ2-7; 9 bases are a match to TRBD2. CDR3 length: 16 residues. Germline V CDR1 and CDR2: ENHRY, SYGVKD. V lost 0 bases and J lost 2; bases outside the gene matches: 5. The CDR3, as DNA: TGTGCCATCAGTGAGTCGAGACTAGCGGTGCCCTACGAGCAGTACTTC. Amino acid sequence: CAISESRLAVPYEQYF.

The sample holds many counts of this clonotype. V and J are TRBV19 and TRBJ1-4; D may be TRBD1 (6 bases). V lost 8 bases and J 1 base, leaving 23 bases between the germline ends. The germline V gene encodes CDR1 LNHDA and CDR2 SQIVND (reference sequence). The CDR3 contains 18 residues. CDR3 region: CASAAQGEGWGTNEKLFF. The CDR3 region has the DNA TGTGCCAGTGCCGCACAGGGAGAGGGATGGGGAACTAATGAAAAACTGTTTTTT.

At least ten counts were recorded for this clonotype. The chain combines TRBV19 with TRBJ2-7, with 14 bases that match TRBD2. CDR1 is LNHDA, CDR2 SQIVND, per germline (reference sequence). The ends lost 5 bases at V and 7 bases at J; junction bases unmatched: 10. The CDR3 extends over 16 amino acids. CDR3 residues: CASSARLAGGPGEQYF. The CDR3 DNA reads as TGTGCCAGTAGTGCCCGACTAGCGGGAGGGCCGGGGGAGCAGTACTTC. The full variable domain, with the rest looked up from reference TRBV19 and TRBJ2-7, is DGGITQSPKYLFRKEGQNVTLSCEQNLNHDAMYWYRQDPGQGLRLIYYSQIVNDFQKGDIAEGYSVSREKKESFPLTVTSAQKNPTAFYLCASSARLAGGPGEQYFGPGTRLTVT.

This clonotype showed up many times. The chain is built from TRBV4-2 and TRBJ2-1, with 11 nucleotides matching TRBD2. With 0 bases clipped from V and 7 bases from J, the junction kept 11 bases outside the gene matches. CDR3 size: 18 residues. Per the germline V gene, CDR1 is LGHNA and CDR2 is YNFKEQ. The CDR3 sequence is CASSQDLVLAGGGNEQFF. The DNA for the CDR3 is TGTGCCAGCAGCCAAGACTTGGTTCTAGCGGGAGGTGGGAATGAGCAGTTCTTC.

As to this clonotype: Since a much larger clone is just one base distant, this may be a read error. CDR3 residues: CAWEPGRGMYEQYF. The DNA of the CDR3 is TGTGCCTGGGAGCCGGGACGGGGGATGTACGAGCAGTACTTC. This rearrangement joins TRBV30 to TRBJ2-7; TRBD2 is a possible D gene (6 bases). This CDR3 spans 14 amino acids. From germline, CDR1 is GTSNPN and CDR2 SVGIG (reference sequence). Trimming removed 5 bases at V and 4 bases at J, with 18 bases between.

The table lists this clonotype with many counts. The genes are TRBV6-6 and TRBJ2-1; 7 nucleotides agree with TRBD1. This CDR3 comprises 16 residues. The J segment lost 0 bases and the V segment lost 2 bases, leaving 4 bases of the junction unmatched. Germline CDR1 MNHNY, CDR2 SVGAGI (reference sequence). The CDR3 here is CASSYKTGTSYNEQFF. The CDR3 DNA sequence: TGTGCCAGCAGTTACAAGACAGGGACCTCCTACAATGAGCAGTTCTTC.